Described below is a single T cell receptor (beta chain) sequence and its context. Antigen: not known. The sample originates from a study of response to subunit inactivated influenza vaccine. Study-wide findings and caveats: Only a handful of new T cells, the authors suggested, are recruited with each seasonal influenza vaccination.

From the RT-PCR reads, TCRdb called clonotypes with MiXCR, one entry per CDR3 protein. The sample contains a few hundred thousand distinct CDR3 sequences, 21% of which appear only once. The CDR3 runs 15 residues. Trimming pared 0 bases from V and 7 bases from J, leaving 13 bases between. The germline CDR1 and CDR2 sequences are LGHNA and YSLEER. The source of this sequence is a man aged 45 to 70 who received an inactivated influenza vaccine. The source material was PBMCs from blood, sampled less than 22 months after vaccination. This chain connects TRBV4-3 to TRBJ1-5; possible D gene TRBD1, 5 bases. The CDR3 DNA is TGCGCCAGCAGCCAAGATCTTTTGGGGCAACAGCCCCAGCATTTT. It yields the protein CASSQDLLGQQPQHF.